Listed below are T cell receptor beta chains from one sample, sequenced in a study of blood T cell repertoires in COVID-19. TCRdb keeps only in-frame clones here, not all; method: immunoSEQ multiplex PCR. In the table there are fewer than 150,000 clones, 77% of which are singletons. What was sequenced was peripheral blood. These receptors all come from a man at least 80 years old with acute or convalescent COVID-19. Both conserved end residues are part of each CDR3. The order of the fields is clone size, J gene, D gene, V gene, CDR3 DNA, CDR3 protein. D genes are given only for firm matches. The size field is filled for only some rows; it gives once, few, many or a size class.

abundance: .; j_gene: TRBJ1-1; d_gene: TRBD1; v_gene: TRBV6-5; CDR3nt: TGTGCCAGCAGTTACTCACCCTCGACAGGGACTGAAGCTTTCTTT; CDR3aa: CASSYSPSTGTEAFF
abundance: .; j_gene: TRBJ2-3; d_gene: TRBD2; v_gene: TRBV11-2; CDR3nt: TGTGCCAGCAGCTTTAGCGGGGGGGCAGATACGCAGTATTTT; CDR3aa: CASSFSGGADTQYF
abundance: large; j_gene: TRBJ1-2; d_gene: TRBD1; v_gene: TRBV5-1; CDR3nt: TGCGCCATCCACAGGGACAGGATGAGTTACACCTTC; CDR3aa: CAIHRDRMSYTF
abundance: once; j_gene: TRBJ2-5; d_gene: .; v_gene: TRBV2; CDR3nt: TGTGCCGCTAATCCGGACAGCCAAGAGACCCAGTACTTC; CDR3aa: CAANPDSQETQYF
abundance: .; j_gene: TRBJ2-3; d_gene: .; v_gene: TRBV18; CDR3nt: TGTGCCAGCTCACCACCGACGGGGTCCTGGGATACGCAGTATTTT; CDR3aa: CASSPPTGSWDTQYF
abundance: .; j_gene: TRBJ2-3; d_gene: .; v_gene: TRBV5-1; CDR3nt: TGCGCCAGCGCGAACCTCGGGGTCACAGATACGCAGTATTTT; CDR3aa: CASANLGVTDTQYF
abundance: .; j_gene: TRBJ1-1; d_gene: .; v_gene: TRBV9; CDR3nt: TGTGCCAGCAGCGTATTTCAGGAAATGAACACTGAAGCTTTCTTT; CDR3aa: CASSVFQEMNTEAFF
abundance: few; j_gene: TRBJ1-6; d_gene: TRBD1; v_gene: TRBV6-4; CDR3nt: TGTGCCAGCGGAAAGGGGGCGCCGAACCCCTATAATTCACCCCTCCACTTT; CDR3aa: CASGKGAPNPYNSPLHF
abundance: .; j_gene: TRBJ2-7; d_gene: TRBD2; v_gene: TRBV27; CDR3nt: TGTGCCAGCAGTTTTTTAGCGGGGGGCGCCCTCTCCTACGAGCAGTACTTC; CDR3aa: CASSFLAGGALSYEQYF
abundance: .; j_gene: TRBJ2-2; d_gene: TRBD1; v_gene: TRBV7-4; CDR3nt: TGTGCCAGCAGATCCGGGACAGCTGAACACCGGGGAGCTGTTTTT; CDR3aa: CASRSGTAEHRGAVF